This T cell receptor (beta chain) appears in the sequencing data of a study of blood T cell repertoires in COVID-19. Study-wide background: Acute and convalescent COVID-19 samples came from the United States, Italy and Spain.

J lost 0 bases, V lost 5 bases, and 11 bases had no gene match. Germline lookup yields CDR1 SGHTA and CDR2 FQGNSA. The CDR3 runs to 18 residues. Original methodology: Nucleated cell counts were estimated from reference gene primer amplification. The method was immunoSEQ multiplex PCR; TCRdb's version includes in-frame clones alone and lacks a portion of them. V and J calls and clone size come straight from that table; D and trimming were deduced from the DNA. The data contain fewer than 150,000 clones, around 89% of them singletons. The chain links TRBV7-2 to TRBJ2-2, with 8 bases that match TRBD2. The specimen sequenced was peripheral blood. The source is a woman older than 75 with acute or convalescent COVID-19. This CDR3 is CASSPPTGGVTNTGELFF. The CDR3 nucleotides read TGTGCCAGCAGCCCGCCTACGGGGGGGGTAACGAACACCGGGGAGCTGTTTTTT.